Shown below are 3 T cell receptor beta chains from a single sample sequenced in a study of blood T cell repertoires in COVID-19. The protocol was immunoSEQ multiplex PCR, while the TCRdb copy is restricted to in-frame clones and leaves out a portion. The table includes approximately 100,000 clones, roughly 80% detected once. Material: peripheral blood. Receptors were obtained from a man between 60 and 75 years old with acute or convalescent COVID-19.

V is TRBV19 and J is TRBJ1-3, with D unclear. CDR1 is LNHDA and CDR2 is SQIVND in the germline V gene (reference sequence). This CDR3 region has 13 residues. V lost 4 bases, J lost 4 bases, and 8 bases lay in between. The CDR3 reads CASSTESGNTIYF. The DNA of the CDR3 is TGTGCCAGTAGTACGGAGTCGGGAAACACCATATATTTT.

The rearrangement joins TRBV11-3 to TRBJ1-3; D uncertain. V gave up 5 bases and J gave up 0 bases, with 5 bases separating them. The CDR3 loop spans 13 amino acids. The germline CDR1 and CDR2 sequences are SGHNT and YENEEA. CDR3 sequence (DNA): TGTGCCAGCAGCCATAGCTCTGGAAACACCATATATTTT. It specifies CASSHSSGNTIYF.

The gene calls are TRBV7-9 and TRBJ1-1; 11 bases are a match to TRBD1. The germline V gene encodes CDR1 SEHNR and CDR2 FQNEAQ (reference sequence). The CDR3 totals 15 residues. V was clipped by 3 bases and J by 4 bases; unmatched bases: 4. CDR3 coding DNA: TGTGCCAGCAGCTTCTCCGGGACAGGGGGCACTGAAGCTTTCTTT. Translated: CASSFSGTGGTEAFF.